The rows below give T cell receptor beta chains drawn from one sample of a study of T-cell reconstitution after alpha-beta-depleted transplantation in children. TCRdb passed the PCR reads through MiXCR, listing each CDR3 protein once. The repertoire holds about 500,000 distinct CDR3 sequences, 30% to 35% seen once, with 2.4% in the top ten. The sequences come from PBMCs from the stem cell graft donor, collected from the stem cell graft. The receptor set was obtained from a human donor who donated a stem cell graft to a child with aplastic anemia. CDR3s include the opening cysteine and the closing phenylalanine or tryptophan. D genes are given only for firm matches. Where a row states a size, it is once, few, many or the class of an expanded clone; other rows omit it.

.	.	TRBV5-1	TRBJ2-3	TGCGCCAGCAGCTTGGCGACAAAAGATACGCAGTATTTT	CASSLATKDTQYF
.	few	TRBV7-2	TRBJ2-3	TGTGCCAGCAGCTTAAGCGGAGGATACACAGATACGCAGTATTTT	CASSLSGGYTDTQYF
TRBD2	.	TRBV20-1	TRBJ2-7	TGCAGTGGCTCGGGACTATACGAGCAGTACTTC	CSGSGLYEQYF
TRBD1	few	TRBV12-3/TRBV12-4	TRBJ2-1	TGTGCCAGCAGTTTAGGGGGGACAGGGGCGCGTGAGCAGTTCTTC	CASSLGGTGAREQFF
.	few	TRBV4-2	TRBJ1-4	TGTGCCAGCAGCCAAGCAGGGTTTAATGAAAAACTGTTTTTT	CASSQAGFNEKLFF
.	.	TRBV11-2	TRBJ1-1	TGTGCCAGCAGACCACCAGGATCGGCTGAAGCTTTCTTT	CASRPPGSAEAFF
TRBD2	.	TRBV30	TRBJ2-3	TGTGCCTGGAGTACGGGGCTAGCGGATAGCACAGATACGCAGTATTTT	CAWSTGLADSTDTQYF
.	many	TRBV27	TRBJ2-6	TGTGCCAGCAGTGTCGGTGGGGCCAACGTCCTGACTTTC	CASSVGGANVLTF
TRBD2	.	TRBV7-2	TRBJ2-1	TGTGCCAGTTCTAGCGGGAGCTTCGGTGAGCAGTTCTTC	CASSSGSFGEQFF
.	.	TRBV11-3	TRBJ2-4	TGTGCCAGCAGCCCCCCAATTCTGGGGGCCAAAAACATTCAGTACTTC	CASSPPILGAKNIQYF
.	few	TRBV6-6	TRBJ1-4	TGTGCAAGCATGTATGTTCGTAATGAAAAACTGTTTTTT	CASMYVRNEKLFF
TRBD2	few	TRBV20-1	TRBJ2-1	TGCAGTGCTTGGCGACTAGCGGGAGGGAGGAATGAGCAGTTCTTC	CSAWRLAGGRNEQFF
TRBD1	.	TRBV7-9	TRBJ1-5	TGTGCCAGCAGCTTACGGACAGGGCCTGATCAGCCCCAGCATTTT	CASSLRTGPDQPQHF
TRBD2	.	TRBV4-2	TRBJ2-1	TGTGCCAGCAGCCCAACCGGGACTAGGAACGATGAGCAGTTCTTC	CASSPTGTRNDEQFF
.	few	TRBV12-3/TRBV12-4	TRBJ1-2	TGTGCCAGCACCGCAAAGGGATATGGCTACACCTTC	CASTAKGYGYTF
.	few	TRBV5-6	TRBJ1-5	TGTGCCAGCAGCTCGGGACGGACGGGCCGGCCCCAGCATTTT	CASSSGRTGRPQHF
TRBD1	.	TRBV5-1	TRBJ2-1	TGCGCCAGCAGCTCGGGACAGGGGGTAAATGAGCAGTTCTTC	CASSSGQGVNEQFF
TRBD2	few	TRBV5-1	TRBJ2-5	TGCGCCAGCAGATCATCTAGCGGGCCCCAAGAGACCCAGTACTTC	CASRSSSGPQETQYF
.	few	TRBV28	TRBJ1-1	TGTGCCAGCAGTCCCTCCGGGGGGGCGGCTTTCTTT	CASSPSGGAAFF
TRBD2	few	TRBV7-2	TRBJ2-7	TGTGCCAGCAGCTTAGACCCCCTAGCGGGAGCGCACGAGCAGTACTTC	CASSLDPLAGAHEQYF
.	.	TRBV5-1	TRBJ2-2	TGCGCCAGCAGCTTGGGTGGAGCGGCGAGAACCGGGGAGCTGTTTTTT	CASSLGGAARTGELFF
.	many	TRBV29-1	TRBJ1-2	TGCAGCGTTGAAGGGTCAGTGTATGGCTACACCTTC	CSVEGSVYGYTF
.	.	TRBV5-1	TRBJ2-6	TGCGCCAGCAGCTTGGGATCCGACTCTGCGGGGGCCAACGTCCTGACTTTC	CASSLGSDSAGANVLTF
.	.	TRBV4-3	TRBJ2-4	TGCGCCAGCAGCCAAGTGCAGGGAGCCGCCAAAAACATTCAGTACTTC	CASSQVQGAAKNIQYF
.	.	TRBV10-3	TRBJ2-5	TGTGCCATCAGTGATTCAGGGGCGTTGGAAGAGACCCAGTACTTC	CAISDSGALEETQYF
.	.	TRBV7-9	TRBJ1-2	TGTGCCAGCGATGACAGAGGGTCTCCTCCCTATGGCTACACCTTC	CASDDRGSPPYGYTF
.	.	TRBV24-1	TRBJ2-1	TGTGCCACCAGTGACCCCGCCGGGAGCCAGGATGACAATGAGCAGTTCTTC	CATSDPAGSQDDNEQFF
TRBD1	few	TRBV27	TRBJ2-7	TGTGCCACCGAGGGCGCAGGGGGTCGGTACGAGCAGTACTTC	CATEGAGGRYEQYF
.	.	TRBV9	TRBJ2-3	TGTGCCAGCAGCGTAGGGCGGATTTCCACAGATACGCAGTATTTT	CASSVGRISTDTQYF
.	.	TRBV6-2/TRBV6-3	TRBJ1-5	TGTGCCAGCAGTTATACCGGCCTTAGCAATCAGCCCCAGCATTTT	CASSYTGLSNQPQHF
.	few	TRBV6-5	TRBJ2-3	TGTGCCAGCAGTTACGCGAAGACATCCTCCTTACCCACAGATACGCAGTATTTT	CASSYAKTSSLPTDTQYF
.	few	TRBV7-2	TRBJ2-1	TGTGCCAGCAGCTTAGCGCCAGGCGGAGGGCTCAATGAGCAGTTCTTC	CASSLAPGGGLNEQFF
.	few	TRBV27	TRBJ2-5	TGTGCCAGCAGTTTATCCGGGGCGGTAGAGACCCAGTACTTC	CASSLSGAVETQYF
TRBD2	.	TRBV20-1	TRBJ2-1	TGCAGTGCTCCTCTTAGCGGGAGCCCCAATGAGCAGTTCTTC	CSAPLSGSPNEQFF
TRBD2	.	TRBV11-2	TRBJ2-3	TGTGCCAGCAGCTTAGGTCTAGCGGGGCGATTCACAGATACGCAGTATTTT	CASSLGLAGRFTDTQYF
.	few	TRBV20-1	TRBJ2-1	TGCAGTGCTAGAGATTCAGCCTTTTACAATGAGCAGTTCTTC	CSARDSAFYNEQFF